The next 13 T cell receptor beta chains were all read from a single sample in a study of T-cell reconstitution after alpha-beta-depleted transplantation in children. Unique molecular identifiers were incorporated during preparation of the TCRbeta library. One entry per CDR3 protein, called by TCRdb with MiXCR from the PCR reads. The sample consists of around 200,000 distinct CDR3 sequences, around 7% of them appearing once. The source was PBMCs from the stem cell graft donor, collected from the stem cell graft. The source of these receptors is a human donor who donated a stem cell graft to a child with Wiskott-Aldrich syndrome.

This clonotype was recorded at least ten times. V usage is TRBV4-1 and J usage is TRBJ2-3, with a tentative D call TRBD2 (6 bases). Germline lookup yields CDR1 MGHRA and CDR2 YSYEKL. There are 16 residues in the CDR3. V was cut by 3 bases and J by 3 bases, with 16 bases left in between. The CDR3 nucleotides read TGCGCCAGCAGCCATACCCGACCGGGACTGACAGATACGCAGTATTTT. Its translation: CASSHTRPGLTDTQYF.

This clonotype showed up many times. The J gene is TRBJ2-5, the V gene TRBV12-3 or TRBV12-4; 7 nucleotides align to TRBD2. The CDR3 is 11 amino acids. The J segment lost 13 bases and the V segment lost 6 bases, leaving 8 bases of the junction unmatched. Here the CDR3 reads CASSRGLVPYF. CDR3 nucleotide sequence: TGTGCCAGCAGCCGCGGACTAGTTCCGTACTTC.

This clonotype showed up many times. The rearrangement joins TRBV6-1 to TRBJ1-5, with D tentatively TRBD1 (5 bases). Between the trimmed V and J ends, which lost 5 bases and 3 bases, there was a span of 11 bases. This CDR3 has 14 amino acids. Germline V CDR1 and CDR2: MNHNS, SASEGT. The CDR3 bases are TGTGCCAGCAGTCGAAGACAGCCCAATCAGCCCCAGCATTTT. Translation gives CASSRRQPNQPQHF.

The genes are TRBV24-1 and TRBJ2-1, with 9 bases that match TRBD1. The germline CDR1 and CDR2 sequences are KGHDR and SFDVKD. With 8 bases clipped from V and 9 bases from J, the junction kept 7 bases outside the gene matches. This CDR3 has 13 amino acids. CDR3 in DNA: TGTGCCACCAAGGGGACAGGGAGGAGTGAGCAGTTCTTC. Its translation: CATKGTGRSEQFF.

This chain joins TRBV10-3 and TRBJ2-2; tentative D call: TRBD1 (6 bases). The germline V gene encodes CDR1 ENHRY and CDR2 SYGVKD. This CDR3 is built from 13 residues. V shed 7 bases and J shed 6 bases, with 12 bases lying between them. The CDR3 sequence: CAITGEESGELFF. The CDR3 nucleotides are TGTGCCATCACAGGGGAAGAGTCCGGGGAGCTGTTTTTT.

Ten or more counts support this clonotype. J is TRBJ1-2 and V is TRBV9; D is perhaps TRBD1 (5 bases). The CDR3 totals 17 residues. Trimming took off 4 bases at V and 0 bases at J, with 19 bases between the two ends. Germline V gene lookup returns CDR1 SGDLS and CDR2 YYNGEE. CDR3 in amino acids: CASSTPLGRGSNYGYTF. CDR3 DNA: TGTGCCAGCAGCACCCCTCTCGGCCGGGGGTCTAACTATGGCTACACCTTC.

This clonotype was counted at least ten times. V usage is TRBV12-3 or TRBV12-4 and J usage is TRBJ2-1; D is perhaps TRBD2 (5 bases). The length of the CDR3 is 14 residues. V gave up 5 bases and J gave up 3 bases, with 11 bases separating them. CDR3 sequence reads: CASSHTGDYNEQFF. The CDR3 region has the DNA TGTGCCAGCAGTCACACCGGGGACTACAATGAGCAGTTCTTC.

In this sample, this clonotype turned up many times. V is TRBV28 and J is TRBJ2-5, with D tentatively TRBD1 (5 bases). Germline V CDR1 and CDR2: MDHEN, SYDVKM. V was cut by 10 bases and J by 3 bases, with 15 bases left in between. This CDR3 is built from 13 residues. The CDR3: CATSSRQKETQYF. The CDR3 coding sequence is TGTGCCACCTCGTCCAGACAGAAAGAGACCCAGTACTTC.

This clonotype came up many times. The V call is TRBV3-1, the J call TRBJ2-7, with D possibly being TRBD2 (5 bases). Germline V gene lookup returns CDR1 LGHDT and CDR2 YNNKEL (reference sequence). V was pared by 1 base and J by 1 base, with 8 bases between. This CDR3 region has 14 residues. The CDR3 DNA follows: TGTGCCAGCAGCCAAGCGGGGATTTCCTACGAGCAGTACTTC. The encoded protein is CASSQAGISYEQYF.

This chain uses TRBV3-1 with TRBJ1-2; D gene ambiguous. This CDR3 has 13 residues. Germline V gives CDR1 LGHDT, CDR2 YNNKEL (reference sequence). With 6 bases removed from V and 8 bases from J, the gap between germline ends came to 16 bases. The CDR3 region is CASRDRATYGYTF. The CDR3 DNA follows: TGTGCCAGCAGAGACCGGGCCACGTACGGCTACACCTTC.

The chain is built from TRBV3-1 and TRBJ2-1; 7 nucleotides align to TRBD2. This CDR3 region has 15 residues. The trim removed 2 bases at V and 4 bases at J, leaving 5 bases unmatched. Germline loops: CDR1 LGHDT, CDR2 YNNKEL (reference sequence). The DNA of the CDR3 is TGTGCCAGCAGCCAACAGAAACTAGCGTACAATGAGCAGTTCTTC. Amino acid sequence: CASSQQKLAYNEQFF.

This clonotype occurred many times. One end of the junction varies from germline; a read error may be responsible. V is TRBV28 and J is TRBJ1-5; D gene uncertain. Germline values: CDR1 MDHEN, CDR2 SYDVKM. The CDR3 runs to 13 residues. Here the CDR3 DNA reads TGTGCCAGCAGATTATATAGCAATCAGCCCCAGCATTTT. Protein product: CASRLYSNQPQHF.

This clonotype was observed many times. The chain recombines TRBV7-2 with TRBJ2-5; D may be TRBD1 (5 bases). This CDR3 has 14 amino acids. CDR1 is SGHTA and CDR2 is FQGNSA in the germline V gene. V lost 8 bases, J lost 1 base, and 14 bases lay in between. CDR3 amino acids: CASSPRTSQETQYF. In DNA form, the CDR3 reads TGTGCCAGCTCCCCCCGGACATCCCAAGAGACCCAGTACTTC.